The 21 T cell receptor beta chains below all came from one sample that was sequenced in a study of spatial heterogeneity in lung cancer. TCRdb redid the calling of the 5' RACE reads with MiXCR, one entry per CDR3 protein. There are roughly 48,000 distinct CDR3 sequences in the sample; approximately 5% occur only once, and over 8.5% lies in the top ten. Time point: sample taken at primary tumor resection. Sequenced here: PBMCs, sampled at surgery. The receptor set was obtained from a male donor with early-stage non-small cell lung cancer.

This chain connects TRBV5-1 to TRBJ2-3; maybe TRBD2 (6 bases). The germline V gene encodes CDR1 SGHRS and CDR2 YFSETQ. V was clipped by 2 bases and J by 2 bases, with 15 bases between them. This CDR3 contains 16 residues. The CDR3 nucleotides are TGCGCCAGCAGCTTCGGCTCCCGGGGGTCCACAGATACGCAGTATTTT. Its translation is CASSFGSRGSTDTQYF.

This clonotype was recorded at least ten times. The V and J genes are TRBV6-5 and TRBJ2-1; TRBD2 agrees at 8 bases. The junction had 11 bases not matched to a gene; V was cut back by 2 bases and J by 5 bases. The CDR3 runs 17 residues. Germline CDR1 and CDR2: MNHEY and SVGAGI. The CDR3: CASSYTELAAADNEQFF. The CDR3 region has the DNA TGTGCCAGCAGTTACACTGAACTAGCGGCAGCAGACAATGAGCAGTTCTTC.

This clonotype came up many times. The rearrangement links TRBV5-6 to TRBJ2-2, with 11 bases lining up with TRBD2. The CDR3 is 16 amino acids. V lost 4 bases and J lost 2; bases outside the gene matches: 4. Germline V gene lookup returns CDR1 SGHDT and CDR2 YYEEEE. CDR3 in amino acids: CASSAGLAGNTGELFF. As DNA, the CDR3 is TGTGCCAGCAGCGCCGGACTAGCGGGCAACACCGGGGAGCTGTTTTTT.

This clonotype came up many times. V gene TRBV19 combines with J gene TRBJ1-5; D is perhaps TRBD1 (5 bases). The CDR3 sequence is 13 residues long. V was pared by 7 bases and J by 5 bases, with 12 bases between. In germline, CDR1 is LNHDA, CDR2 SQIVND (reference sequence). Here the CDR3 reads CASKGANYQPQHF. The DNA for the CDR3 is TGTGCCAGTAAAGGGGCGAACTATCAGCCCCAGCATTTT.

This clonotype was picked up many times. This chain joins TRBV9 and TRBJ2-5, with D possibly called TRBD1 or TRBD2 (7 bases each). V gave up 4 bases and J gave up 5 bases, with 18 bases separating them. Germline CDR1 SGDLS, CDR2 YYNGEE. The CDR3 consists of 15 residues. In DNA, the CDR3 is TGTGCCAGCAGCCCAGGGGGGGTCCGAACGGAGACCCAGTACTTC. Translated: CASSPGGVRTETQYF. Full variable domain (remainder filled in from reference TRBV9 and TRBJ2-5): DSGVTQTPKHLITATGQRVTLRCSPRSGDLSVYWYQQSLDQGLQFLIQYYNGEERAKGNILERFSAQQFPDLHSELNLSSLELGDSALYFCASSPGGVRTETQYFGPGTRLLVL.

This clonotype has at least ten counts. The J gene is TRBJ2-5, the V gene TRBV7-2; D call uncertain. The length of the CDR3 is 14 residues. The V gene lost 0 bases and the J gene lost 0 bases, with 5 bases spanning the gap. Germline CDR1 is SGHTA and CDR2 is FQGNSA. CDR3 region: CASSLASYQETQYF. DNA for the CDR3: TGTGCCAGCAGCTTAGCCTCGTACCAAGAGACCCAGTACTTC.

This clonotype was detected ten times or more. V is TRBV7-2 and J is TRBJ2-1; no clear D. Trimming stripped 1 base from V and 5 bases from J, with 9 bases between. This CDR3 comprises 14 residues. In germline, CDR1 is SGHTA, CDR2 FQGNSA. This CDR3 is CASSLVGLDNEQFF. In nucleotides, the CDR3 is TGTGCCAGCAGCTTAGTAGGGCTGGACAATGAGCAGTTCTTC.

This clonotype was seen repeatedly, ten times or more. The V and J genes are TRBV5-5 and TRBJ2-4, with D perhaps given as TRBD1 or TRBD2 (7 bases each). Trimming took 4 bases from V and 4 from J, leaving 21 bases between them. Germline CDR1 reads SGHKS; CDR2 reads YYEKEE (reference sequence). The CDR3 contains 17 residues. This CDR3 reads CASSRDRAGVRKNIQYF. The CDR3 nucleotides are TGTGCCAGCAGCCGAGACAGGGCGGGAGTCCGAAAAAACATTCAGTACTTC.

Concerning this clonotype itself: A read error is possible here, since a much larger clone lies one base away. No conserved phenylalanine or tryptophan ends this CDR3, so it is likely a read error. This chain connects TRBV11-1 to TRBJ2-3; 8 nucleotides match TRBD2. CDR1 and CDR2 (germline): SGHAT, FQDESV (reference sequence). The CDR3 is made up of 14 amino acids. As DNA, the CDR3 is TGTGCCACCAGCGGGAGAGGGGGCACAGATACGCAGTATTCT. It codes for CATSGRGGTDTQYS.

This clonotype was detected a few times. J is TRBJ2-1 and V is TRBV7-2; 9 nucleotides align to TRBD2. V lost 2 bases, J lost 8 bases, and 10 bases stayed unmatched. The CDR3 covers 16 residues. Germline V gene data show CDR1 as SGHTA and CDR2 as FQGNSA. The CDR3 DNA reads as TGTGCCAGCAGCTTACGTTTTGCGGGAGGGCTACATGAGCAGTTCTTC. Residues: CASSLRFAGGLHEQFF.

V gene TRBV7-9 combines with J gene TRBJ1-2, with 10 bases that match TRBD1. In germline, CDR1 is SEHNR, CDR2 FQNEAQ (reference sequence). J was trimmed by 3 bases and V by 4 bases; bases with no gene match: 14. This CDR3 region has 18 residues. CDR3 amino acids: CASSSDRGPLYGDYGYTF. The CDR3 nucleotides read TGTGCCAGCAGCTCCGACAGGGGGCCCTTGTATGGTGACTATGGCTACACCTTC.

This clonotype was counted ten times or more. The J gene is TRBJ1-6, the V gene TRBV11-2, with D possibly TRBD1 on 5 matching bases. This CDR3 contains 15 residues. V gave up 5 bases and J gave up 11 bases, with 19 bases separating them. Per germline, CDR1 SGHAT and CDR2 FQNNGV. The CDR3 loop is CASSPGTAAGTPLHF. The DNA of the CDR3 is TGTGCCAGCAGCCCCGGGACCGCGGCGGGGACACCCCTCCACTTT.

This clonotype has at least ten counts. CDR3 nucleotides: TGTGCCAGCAGTTTAAGCGGGAGAGGGGTGATGCGCACAGATACGCAGTATTTT. This sequence encodes CASSLSGRGVMRTDTQYF. The genes are TRBV28 and TRBJ2-3, with 8 bases that match TRBD2. The V gene end was trimmed by 2 bases and the J gene end by 1 base; junction bases not matched to a gene: 11. Per the germline V gene, CDR1 is MDHEN and CDR2 is SYDVKM. This CDR3 has 18 amino acids.

This clonotype has ten or more counts. The chain combines TRBV30 with TRBJ2-2, with unresolved D. Germline lookup yields CDR1 GTSNPN and CDR2 SVGIG (reference sequence). The CDR3 length is 11 residues. Trimming cost V 2 bases and J 7 bases, with 5 bases left between them. CDR3 residues: CAWSIGGELFF. The CDR3 nucleotides read TGTGCCTGGAGTATAGGCGGGGAGCTGTTTTTT.

Points on this clonotype: A much larger clone differs by one base, so this may be a read error. The J gene is TRBJ2-1, the V gene TRBV10-3, with TRBD2 identical over 10 bases. The V gene's germline CDR1 is ENHRY and CDR2 SYGVKD. The ends lost 7 bases at V and 10 bases at J; junction bases unmatched: 10. This CDR3 spans 14 amino acids. The CDR3 DNA sequence: TGTGCCATCAAGTCCAGCGGGACTAGCGAAGAGCAGTTCTTC. It translates to CAIKSSGTSEEQFF.

The CDR3 spells CASSSYGDREETQYF. The DNA for the CDR3 is TGTGCCAGCAGCTCATATGGGGACAGGGAAGAGACCCAGTACTTC. The V and J genes are TRBV7-9 and TRBJ2-5; 9 bases are a match to TRBD1. From germline, CDR1 is SEHNR and CDR2 FQNEAQ (reference sequence). V trimming: 4 bases; J trimming: 3 bases; junction bases outside the gene matches: 6. The CDR3 loop spans 15 amino acids.

This clonotype was recorded at least ten times. The chain has TRBV6-2 or TRBV6-3 and TRBJ1-6, with TRBD1 identical over 7 bases. Trimming removed 7 bases from V and 8 bases from J; junction bases left unmatched: 8. The length of the CDR3 is 14 residues. Per germline, CDR1 MNHEY and CDR2 SVGEGT. Here the CDR3 reads CASNADREDSPLHF. DNA for the CDR3: TGTGCCAGCAACGCCGACAGGGAAGATTCACCCCTCCACTTT.

In this sample, this clonotype turned up many times. The rearrangement joins TRBV6-5 to TRBJ1-6, with D tentatively TRBD1 (6 bases). The V end was cut by 7 bases, the J end by 8 bases, with 15 bases between. The CDR3 covers 14 residues. Germline V gene sequence: CDR1 MNHEY, CDR2 SVGAGI. In nucleotides, the CDR3 is TGTGCCAGCAACCTATTAGGGGGTGATTCACCCCTCCACTTT. Encoded protein: CASNLLGGDSPLHF.

This clonotype was seen many times. The chain uses TRBV5-6 and TRBJ2-7, with D possibly matching TRBD1 (5 bases). V was trimmed by 4 bases and J by 3 bases, leaving 11 bases between them. This CDR3 comprises 13 residues. The germline CDR1 and CDR2 sequences are SGHDT and YYEEEE. CDR3 amino acids: CASSRFRVYEQYF. As DNA, the CDR3 is TGTGCCAGCAGCCGGTTCAGGGTCTACGAGCAGTACTTC.

V gene TRBV7-2 combines with J gene TRBJ2-1; TRBD2 might be the D (6 bases). With 5 bases removed from V and 8 bases from J, the gap between germline ends came to 19 bases. Germline assignment: CDR1 SGHTA and CDR2 FQGNSA. The CDR3 runs to 15 residues. The CDR3 spells CASSTGTLRWDEQFF. CDR3 bases: TGTGCCAGCAGCACGGGGACTCTTCGTTGGGATGAGCAGTTCTTC.

This clonotype was picked up many times. This chain connects TRBV7-2 to TRBJ2-2; 9 bases fit TRBD1. The CDR3 runs 16 residues. The trim removed 6 bases at V and 4 bases at J, leaving 9 bases unmatched. Germline values: CDR1 SGHTA, CDR2 FQGNSA. The CDR3 DNA follows: TGTGCCAGCAGAACAACAGGGGGCTGGGGCACCGGGGAGCTGTTTTTT. This gives the protein CASRTTGGWGTGELFF.